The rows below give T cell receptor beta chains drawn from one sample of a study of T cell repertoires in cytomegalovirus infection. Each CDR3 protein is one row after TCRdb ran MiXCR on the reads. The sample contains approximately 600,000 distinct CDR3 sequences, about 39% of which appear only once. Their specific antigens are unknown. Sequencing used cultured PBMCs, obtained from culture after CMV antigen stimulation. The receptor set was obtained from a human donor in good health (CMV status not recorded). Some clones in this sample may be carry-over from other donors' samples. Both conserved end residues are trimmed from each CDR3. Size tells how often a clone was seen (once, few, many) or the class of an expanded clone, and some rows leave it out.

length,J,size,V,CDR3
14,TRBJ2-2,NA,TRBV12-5,ASGSEQGEGTGELF
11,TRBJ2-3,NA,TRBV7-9,ASSGASTDTQY
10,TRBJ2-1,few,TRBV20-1,SALDGDNEQF
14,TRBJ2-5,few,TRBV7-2,ASSLVAWGEVETQY
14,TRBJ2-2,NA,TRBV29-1,SVVGQGTPYTGELF
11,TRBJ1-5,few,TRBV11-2,ASSLGFVQPQH
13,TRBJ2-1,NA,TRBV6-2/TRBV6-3,ASTPLSGRYNEQF
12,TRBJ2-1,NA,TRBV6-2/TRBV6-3,ASSLQFSYNEQF
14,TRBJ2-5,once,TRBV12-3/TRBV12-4,ASSWGSGRRGETQY
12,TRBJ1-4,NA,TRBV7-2,ASSWGLANEKLF
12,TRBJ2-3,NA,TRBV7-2,ASSSRDSVDTQY
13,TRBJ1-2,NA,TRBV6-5,ASSYVGQGDYGYT
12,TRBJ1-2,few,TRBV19,ASSVGPKGMGYT
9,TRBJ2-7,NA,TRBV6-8,ATGRGYEQY
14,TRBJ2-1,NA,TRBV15,ATSRDRTGGWNEQF
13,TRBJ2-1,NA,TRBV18,ASSPTVGFYNEQF
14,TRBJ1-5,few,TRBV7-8,ASSLGVEGGNQPQH
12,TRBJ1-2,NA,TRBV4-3,ASSQLKDREHYT
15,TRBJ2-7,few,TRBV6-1,ASTPPPQVTDFYVQY
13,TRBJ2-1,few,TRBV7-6,ASSQDRGLGYEQF
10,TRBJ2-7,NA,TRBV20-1,SARVSSHEQY
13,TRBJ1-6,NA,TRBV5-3,ASTHYREPNSPLH
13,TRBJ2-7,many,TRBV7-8,ASSGLVGDPWEQY
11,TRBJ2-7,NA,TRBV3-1,ASSDREFHEQY
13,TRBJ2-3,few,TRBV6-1,ASTEGAASTDTQY
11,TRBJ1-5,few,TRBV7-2,ASSLNVNQPQH
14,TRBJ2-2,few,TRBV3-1,ASSHTGTGGTGELF
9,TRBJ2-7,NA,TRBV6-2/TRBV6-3,ATARVREQY
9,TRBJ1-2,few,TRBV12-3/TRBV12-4,ASSWEIGYT
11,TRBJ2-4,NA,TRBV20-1,SARPLAKNIQY
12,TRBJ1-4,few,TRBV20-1,SASQTATNEKLF
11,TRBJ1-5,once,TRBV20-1,SATGRGNQPQH
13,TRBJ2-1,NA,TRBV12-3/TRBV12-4,ASSNGQGDYNEQF
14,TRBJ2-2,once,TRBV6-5,ASSPSWEGVTGELF
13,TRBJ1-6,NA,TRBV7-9,ASSLLSHSGSPLH
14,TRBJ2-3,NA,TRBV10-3,AISKNRGRSTDTQY
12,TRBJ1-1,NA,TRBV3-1,ASSQEPQAGGAF
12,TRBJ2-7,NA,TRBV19,ASSARAGVDEQY
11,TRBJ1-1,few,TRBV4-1,ASSQAGFSEAF
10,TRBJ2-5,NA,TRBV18,ASSPNQETQD
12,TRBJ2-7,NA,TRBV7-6,ASSFGTGTHEQY
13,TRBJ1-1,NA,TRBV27,ASSLSFGVNTEAF
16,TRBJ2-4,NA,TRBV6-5,ASSYYKETGLAKNIQY
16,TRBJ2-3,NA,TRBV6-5,ASSEAGGLAGVRDTQY
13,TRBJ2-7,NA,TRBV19,ASSINRDRANEQY
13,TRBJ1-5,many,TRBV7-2,ASSLAGIINQPQH